This T cell receptor (beta chain) appears in the sequencing data of a study of control samples from healthy donors and cancer patients. Sequencing used immunoSEQ multiplex PCR; TCRdb keeps in-frame clones, though not all of them. The sample lists about 150,000 clones; more than 85% were seen once. There are 15 residues in the CDR3. Germline V CDR1 and CDR2: LNHDA, SQIVND (reference sequence). Losses at the gene ends were 3 bases for V and 6 bases for J; bases not matched to a gene: 3. Sequenced sample: blood. The sequence was collected from a man aged 25-45 years in good health. The rearrangement uses TRBV19 and TRBJ2-1, with 12 bases fitting TRBD1. This CDR3 is CASSMGQGAANEQFF. The CDR3 DNA reads TGTGCCAGTAGTATGGGACAGGGGGCTGCCAATGAGCAGTTCTTC.